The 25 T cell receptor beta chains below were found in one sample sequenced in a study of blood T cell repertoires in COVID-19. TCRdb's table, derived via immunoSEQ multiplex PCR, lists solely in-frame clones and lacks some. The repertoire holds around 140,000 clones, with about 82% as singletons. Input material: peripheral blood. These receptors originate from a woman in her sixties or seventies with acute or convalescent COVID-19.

The CDR3 DNA reads as TGTGCCAGCAGCAACGGGACTAGTGGGGGCACAGATACGCAGTATTTT. Translating gives CASSNGTSGGTDTQYF. V usage is TRBV5-4 and J usage is TRBJ2-3; 8 bases are shared with TRBD2. Trimming cost V 4 bases and J 1 base; bases outside gene matches: 8. This CDR3 is built from 16 residues. Germline V gene data show CDR1 as SGHNT and CDR2 as YYREEE (reference sequence).

The CDR3 spells CASTQGNYGYTF. In DNA, the CDR3 is TGTGCCAGTACGCAGGGTAACTATGGCTACACCTTC. The rearrangement joins TRBV2 to TRBJ1-2; D is possibly TRBD1 (5 bases). The CDR3 has 12 residues. Germline V gene sequence: CDR1 SNHLY, CDR2 FYNNEI. Trimming cost V 9 bases and J 1 base, with 9 bases left between them.

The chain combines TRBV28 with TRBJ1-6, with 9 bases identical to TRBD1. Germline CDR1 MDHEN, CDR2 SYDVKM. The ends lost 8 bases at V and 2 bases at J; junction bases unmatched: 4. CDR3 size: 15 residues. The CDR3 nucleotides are TGTGCCAGCCGGACAGGGGCGCCCTATAATTCACCCCTCCACTTT. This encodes CASRTGAPYNSPLHF.

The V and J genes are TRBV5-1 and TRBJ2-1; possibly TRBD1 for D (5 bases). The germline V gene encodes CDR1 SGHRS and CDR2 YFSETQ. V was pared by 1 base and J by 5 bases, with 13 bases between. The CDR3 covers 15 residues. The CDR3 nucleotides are TGCGCCAGCAGCTTGCAGGGATCTTCGGACAATGAGCAGTTCTTC. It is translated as CASSLQGSSDNEQFF.

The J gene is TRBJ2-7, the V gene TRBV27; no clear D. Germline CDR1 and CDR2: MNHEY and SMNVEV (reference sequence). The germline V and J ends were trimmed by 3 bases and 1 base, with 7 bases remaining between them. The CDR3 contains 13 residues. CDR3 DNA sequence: TGTGCCAGCAGTTTCGGCAGGTCCTACGAGCAGTACTTC. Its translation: CASSFGRSYEQYF.

The CDR3 is CASSLGTGGNQPQHF. CDR3 DNA: TGTGCCAGTAGTTTAGGGACAGGGGGCAATCAGCCCCAGCATTTT. The chain links TRBV19 to TRBJ1-5, with TRBD1 identical over 10 bases. Trimming removed 5 bases from V and 2 bases from J; junction bases left unmatched: 3. Germline V gene sequence: CDR1 LNHDA, CDR2 SQIVND (reference sequence). The CDR3 length is 15 residues.

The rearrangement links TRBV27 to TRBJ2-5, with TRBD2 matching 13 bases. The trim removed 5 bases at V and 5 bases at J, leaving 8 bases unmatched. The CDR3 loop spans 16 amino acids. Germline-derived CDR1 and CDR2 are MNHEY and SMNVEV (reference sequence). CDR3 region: CASSLVLAGGPETQYF. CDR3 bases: TGTGCCAGCAGTCTCGTACTAGCGGGGGGGCCTGAGACCCAGTACTTC.

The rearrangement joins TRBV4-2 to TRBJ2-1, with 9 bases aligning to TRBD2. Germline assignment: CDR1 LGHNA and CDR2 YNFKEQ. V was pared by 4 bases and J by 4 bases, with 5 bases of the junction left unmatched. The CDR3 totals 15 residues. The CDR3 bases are TGTGCCAGCAGCCCTACTAGCGGGCCGTACAATGAGCAGTTCTTC. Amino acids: CASSPTSGPYNEQFF.

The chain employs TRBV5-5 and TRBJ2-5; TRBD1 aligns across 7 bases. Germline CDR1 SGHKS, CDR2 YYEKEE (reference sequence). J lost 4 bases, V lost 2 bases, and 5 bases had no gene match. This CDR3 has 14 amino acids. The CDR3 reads CASSLGQARETQYF. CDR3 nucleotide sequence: TGTGCCAGCAGCTTAGGACAGGCGCGAGAGACCCAGTACTTC.

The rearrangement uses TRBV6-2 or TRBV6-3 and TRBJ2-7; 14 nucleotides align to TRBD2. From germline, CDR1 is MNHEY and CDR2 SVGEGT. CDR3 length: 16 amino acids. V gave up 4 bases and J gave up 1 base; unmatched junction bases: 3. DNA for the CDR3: TGTGCCAGCAGTTCATGGACTAGCGGGGGGTCCTACGAGCAGTACTTC. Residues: CASSSWTSGGSYEQYF.

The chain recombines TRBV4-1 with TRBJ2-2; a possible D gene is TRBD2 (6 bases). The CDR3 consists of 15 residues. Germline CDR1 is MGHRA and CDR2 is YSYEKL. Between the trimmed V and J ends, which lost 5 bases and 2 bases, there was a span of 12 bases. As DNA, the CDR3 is TGCGCCAGCAGCGTGGCGGGGATAAACACCGGGGAGCTGTTTTTT. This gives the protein CASSVAGINTGELFF.

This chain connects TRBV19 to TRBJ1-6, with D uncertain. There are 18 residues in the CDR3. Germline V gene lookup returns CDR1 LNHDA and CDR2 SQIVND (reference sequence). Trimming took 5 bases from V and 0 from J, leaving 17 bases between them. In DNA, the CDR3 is TGTGCCAGTAGTTATACTGGGCTTCAGAGCTCCTATAATTCACCCCTCCACTTT. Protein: CASSYTGLQSSYNSPLHF. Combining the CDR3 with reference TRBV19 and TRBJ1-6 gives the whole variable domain DGGITQSPKYLFRKEGQNVTLSCEQNLNHDAMYWYRQDPGQGLRLIYYSQIVNDFQKGDIAEGYSVSREKKESFPLTVTSAQKNPTAFYLCASSYTGLQSSYNSPLHFGNGTRLTVT.

The CDR3 bases are TGCGCCAGCAGCCCTGCCCCAGGAAACAGTAGGAACACTGAAGCTTTCTTT. It yields the protein CASSPAPGNSRNTEAFF. The chain employs TRBV4-1 and TRBJ1-1; unclear D gene. Trimming cost V 4 bases and J 1 base, with 19 bases left between them. This CDR3 contains 17 residues. The V gene's germline CDR1 is MGHRA and CDR2 YSYEKL.

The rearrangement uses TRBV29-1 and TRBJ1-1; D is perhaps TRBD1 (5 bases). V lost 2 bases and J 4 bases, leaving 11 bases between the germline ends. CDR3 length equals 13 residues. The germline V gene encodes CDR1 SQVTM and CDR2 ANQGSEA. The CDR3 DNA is TGCAGCGTTGAACTCAGGGCTGTCACTGAAGCTTTCTTT. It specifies CSVELRAVTEAFF. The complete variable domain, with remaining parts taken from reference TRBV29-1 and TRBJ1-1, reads SAVISQKPSRDICQRGTSLTIQCQVDSQVTMMFWYRQQPGQSLTLIATANQGSEATYESGFVIDKFPISRPNLTFSTLTVSNMSPEDSSIYLCSVELRAVTEAFFGQGTRLTVV.

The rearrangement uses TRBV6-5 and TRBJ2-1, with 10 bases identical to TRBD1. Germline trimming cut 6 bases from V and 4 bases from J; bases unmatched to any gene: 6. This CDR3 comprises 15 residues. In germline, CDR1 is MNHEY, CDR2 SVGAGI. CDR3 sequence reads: CASRKPGQGYNEQFF. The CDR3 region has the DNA TGTGCCAGCAGAAAACCGGGACAGGGGTACAATGAGCAGTTCTTC.

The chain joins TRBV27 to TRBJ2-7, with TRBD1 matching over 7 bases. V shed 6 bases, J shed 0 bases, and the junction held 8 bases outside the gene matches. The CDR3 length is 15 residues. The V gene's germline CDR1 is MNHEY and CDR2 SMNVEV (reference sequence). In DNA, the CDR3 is TGTGCCAGCAGACGAACGGGACAGAGCTCCTACGAGCAGTACTTC. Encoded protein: CASRRTGQSSYEQYF.

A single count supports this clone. The CDR3 here is CASSLVGGQGARNIQYF. The DNA for the CDR3 is TGTGCCAGCAGCTTAGTAGGCGGACAGGGGGCGAGAAACATTCAGTACTTC. The chain links TRBV7-2 to TRBJ2-4; 11 positions match TRBD1. Per germline, CDR1 SGHTA and CDR2 FQGNSA. Losses at the gene ends were 1 base for V and 6 bases for J; bases not matched to a gene: 8. CDR3 length: 17 residues.

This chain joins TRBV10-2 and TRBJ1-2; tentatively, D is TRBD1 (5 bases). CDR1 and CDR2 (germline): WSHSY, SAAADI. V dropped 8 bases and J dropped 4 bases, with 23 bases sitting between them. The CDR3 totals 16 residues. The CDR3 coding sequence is TGCGCCAGCGGGGGGGGATCTCCCGAGACCCTCTATGGCTACACCTTC. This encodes CASGGGSPETLYGYTF.

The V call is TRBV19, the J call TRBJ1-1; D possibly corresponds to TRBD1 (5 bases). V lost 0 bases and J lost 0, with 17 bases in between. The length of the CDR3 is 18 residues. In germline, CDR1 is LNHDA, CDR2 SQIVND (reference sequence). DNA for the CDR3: TGTGCCAGTAGTATAGATCCTAGGAGGGGAACTATGAACACTGAAGCTTTCTTT. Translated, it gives CASSIDPRRGTMNTEAFF.

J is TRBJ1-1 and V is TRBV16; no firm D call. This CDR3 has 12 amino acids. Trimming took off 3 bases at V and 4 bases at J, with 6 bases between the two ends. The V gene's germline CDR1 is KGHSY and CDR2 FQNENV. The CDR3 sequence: CASSHSTTEAFF. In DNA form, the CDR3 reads TGTGCCAGCAGCCACTCTACCACTGAAGCTTTCTTT.

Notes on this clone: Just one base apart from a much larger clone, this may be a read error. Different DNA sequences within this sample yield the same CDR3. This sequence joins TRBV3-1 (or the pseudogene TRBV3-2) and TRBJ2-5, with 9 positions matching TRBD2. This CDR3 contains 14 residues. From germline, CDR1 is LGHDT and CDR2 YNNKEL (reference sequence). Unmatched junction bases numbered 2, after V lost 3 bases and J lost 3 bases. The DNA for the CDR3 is TGTGCCAGCAGCCACGTAGCGGGGGAAGAGACCCAGTACTTC. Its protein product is CASSHVAGEETQYF.

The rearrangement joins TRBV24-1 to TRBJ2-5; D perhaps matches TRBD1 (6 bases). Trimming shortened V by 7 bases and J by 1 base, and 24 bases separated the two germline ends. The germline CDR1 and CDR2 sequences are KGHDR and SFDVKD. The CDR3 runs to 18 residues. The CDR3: CATSTGAPGAFPQETQYF. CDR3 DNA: TGTGCCACCAGCACTGGGGCCCCAGGGGCCTTTCCCCAAGAGACCCAGTACTTC.

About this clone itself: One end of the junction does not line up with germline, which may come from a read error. The chain's CDR3 is CASSVDRVGGYTF. The CDR3, as DNA: TGTGCCAGTAGTGTAGACAGGGTGGGAGGCTACACCTTC. The chain couples TRBV19 to TRBJ1-2, with TRBD1 matching over 7 bases. Germline V CDR1 and CDR2: LNHDA, SQIVND (reference sequence). This CDR3 spans 13 amino acids.

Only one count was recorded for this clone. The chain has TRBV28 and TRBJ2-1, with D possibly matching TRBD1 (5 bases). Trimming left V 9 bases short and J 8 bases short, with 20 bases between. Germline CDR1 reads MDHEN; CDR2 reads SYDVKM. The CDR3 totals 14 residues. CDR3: CASKGSLGRYEQFF. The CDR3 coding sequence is TGTGCCAGTAAGGGGTCCCTTGGCCGCTATGAGCAGTTCTTC.

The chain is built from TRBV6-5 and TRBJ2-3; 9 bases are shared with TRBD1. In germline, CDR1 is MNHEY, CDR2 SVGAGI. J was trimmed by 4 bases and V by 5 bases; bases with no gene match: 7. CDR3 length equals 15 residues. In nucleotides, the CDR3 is TGTGCCAGCAGTCAACAGGGGGCTAGTTCAGATACGCAGTATTTT. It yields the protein CASSQQGASSDTQYF.